This T cell receptor beta chain is from a study of cytomegalovirus exposure and HLA in healthy donors. Only in-frame clones appear in the TCRdb table, and some are missing; sequencing was by immunoSEQ multiplex PCR. The table includes approximately 71,000 clones, less than 95% detected once. Trimming removed 0 bases at V and 2 bases at J, with 14 bases between. The CDR3 is 17 residues long. The germline CDR1 and CDR2 sequences are SGHTA and FQGNSA. Study results and limitations: That first-cohort TCR clusters tended to co-occur in the 120 or so validation repertoires was found in a later analysis.

With respect to this clone: Its antigen remains unidentified.

The gene calls are TRBV7-2 and TRBJ1-5; D possibly corresponds to TRBD1 (5 bases). This receptor was identified in a woman aged 18-30 years in good health and CMV-seronegative. The specimen sequenced was PBMCs. The CDR3 DNA sequence: TGTGCCAGCAGCTTAGCGCGGGGGATGGGTGGCAATCAGCCCCAGCATTTT. This sequence encodes CASSLARGMGGNQPQHF.